Each of the 20 T cell receptor beta chains below was sequenced from the same sample in a study of T cell changes during pregnancy in multiple sclerosis. Sequencing was performed with immunoSEQ multiplex PCR; in TCRdb, only in-frame clones are kept and a portion is missing. The table lists approximately 90,000 clones, about nine tenths of them singletons. Source: peripheral blood, taken after pregnancy. These receptor sequences come from a female donor in good health, enrolled as a control in a pregnancy study.

This chain uses TRBV27 with TRBJ1-2; 8 positions agree with TRBD1. With V trimmed by 6 bases and J by 3 bases, 3 bases remained unmatched. Germline values: CDR1 MNHEY, CDR2 SMNVEV (reference sequence). This CDR3 spans 13 amino acids. The CDR3 DNA sequence: TGTGCCAGCAGAGGACAGGGCTACTATGGCTACACCTTC. This gives the protein CASRGQGYYGYTF.

J is TRBJ1-5 and V is TRBV4-2; D is possibly TRBD1 (5 bases). This CDR3 is built from 15 residues. Trimming took off 0 bases at V and 0 bases at J, with 6 bases between the two ends. Germline V gene sequence: CDR1 LGHNA, CDR2 YNFKEQ. In DNA, the CDR3 is TGTGCCAGCAGCCAAGACGACAGTAGCAATCAGCCCCAGCATTTT. The encoded protein is CASSQDDSSNQPQHF.

In regard to this clone: One end of the junction is discordant with germline, which a read error may explain. The chain links TRBV7-7 to TRBJ2-5, with D perhaps matching TRBD2 (7 bases). Looked up from germline, CDR1 is SSHAT and CDR2 is FNYEAQ (reference sequence). The length of the CDR3 is 16 residues. The CDR3 region has the DNA TGTGCTAGCAGCTTTGAGGGGGGGGTAACGCAAGAGACCCAGTACTTC. Translated, it gives CASSFEGGVTQETQYF.

This chain connects TRBV4-1 to TRBJ1-4; 8 bases match TRBD1. The V gene end was trimmed by 0 bases and the J gene end by 16 bases; junction bases not matched to a gene: 10. CDR3 length equals 14 residues. The germline CDR1 and CDR2 sequences are MGHRA and YSYEKL. In nucleotides, the CDR3 is TGCGCCAGCAGCCAAGATGGGGGGACAGGCACCCGGTTTTTT. Translated, it gives CASSQDGGTGTRFF.

This clone was observed once. The gene calls are TRBV4-3 and TRBJ2-5; TRBD2 matches at 8 bases. The CDR3 runs to 15 residues. V gave up 2 bases and J gave up 4 bases; unmatched junction bases: 6. Per germline, CDR1 LGHNA and CDR2 YSLEER. The CDR3 DNA reads TGCGCCAGCAGCCAACGGGGGGGCATTCGAGAGACCCAGTACTTC. Amino acid sequence: CASSQRGGIRETQYF.

The chain combines TRBV27 with TRBJ1-5; 8 nucleotides match TRBD1. Germline values: CDR1 MNHEY, CDR2 SMNVEV (reference sequence). Trimming took 5 bases from V and 7 from J; bases not matched to a gene: 7. The CDR3 has 14 amino acids. The CDR3 DNA reads TGTGCCAGCAGTCTCGGACAGGGAGGACAGCCCCAGCATTTT. It codes for CASSLGQGGQPQHF.

J is TRBJ1-4 and V is TRBV7-2; no clear D. Germline V gene data show CDR1 as SGHTA and CDR2 as FQGNSA. Trimming took 5 bases from V and 3 from J, leaving 10 bases between them. The CDR3 totals 14 residues. This CDR3 reads CASSLSAANEKLFF. The CDR3 DNA sequence: TGTGCCAGCAGCCTCAGCGCTGCTAATGAAAAACTGTTTTTT.

The J gene is TRBJ2-7, the V gene TRBV7-2; perhaps TRBD2 as D (8 bases). CDR3 length: 13 residues. V dropped 6 bases and J dropped 8 bases, with 17 bases sitting between them. CDR1 is SGHTA and CDR2 is FQGNSA in the germline V gene. The CDR3 region is CASSSGGGIKQYF. CDR3 nucleotides: TGTGCCAGCAGTTCGGGAGGGGGCATCAAGCAGTACTTC.

The gene calls are TRBV18 and TRBJ1-5; 7 bases line up with TRBD1. Germline V gene data show CDR1 as KGHSH and CDR2 as LQKENI. Germline trimming cut 4 bases from V and 5 bases from J; bases unmatched to any gene: 8. The CDR3 runs 15 residues. The CDR3 spells CASSLSTGYDQPQHF. In DNA, the CDR3 is TGTGCCAGCTCACTTTCGACAGGGTATGATCAGCCCCAGCATTTT. Full variable domain (remainder filled in from reference TRBV18 and TRBJ1-5): NAGVMQNPRHLVRRRGQEARLRCSPMKGHSHVYWYRQLPEEGLKFMVYLQKENIIDESGMPKERFSAEFPKEGPSILRIQQVVRGDSAAYFCASSLSTGYDQPQHFGDGTRLSIL.

The rearrangement joins TRBV6-5 to TRBJ2-2, with D possibly TRBD1 on 6 matching bases. The CDR3 totals 14 residues. V shed 11 bases and J shed 3 bases, with 16 bases lying between them. Germline CDR1 is MNHEY and CDR2 is SVGAGI. The CDR3, as DNA: TGTGCCGCGGCCCGGACAGCCTACACCGGGGAGCTGTTTTTT. Protein product: CAAARTAYTGELFF.

The table lists this clone with a count of one. The chain links TRBV15 to TRBJ1-2, with D maybe TRBD1 (6 bases). This CDR3 is built from 14 residues. Germline V gene data show CDR1 as LNHNV and CDR2 as YYDKDF (reference sequence). Trimming pared 2 bases from V and 7 bases from J, leaving 14 bases between. The DNA for the CDR3 is TGTGCCACCAGCAGACTACAGGGTTCAGGTGGCTACACCTTC. It yields the protein CATSRLQGSGGYTF.

The genes are TRBV28 and TRBJ1-5; a weak D match, TRBD1 (5 bases). V shed 6 bases and J shed 3 bases, with 12 bases lying between them. This CDR3 has 14 amino acids. Germline loops: CDR1 MDHEN, CDR2 SYDVKM. CDR3 nucleotide sequence: TGTGCCAGCAGCCCGGGCAGGGCCAATCAGCCCCAGCATTTT. Its protein product is CASSPGRANQPQHF.

The chain is built from TRBV27 and TRBJ2-7, with 13 bases identical to TRBD2. The CDR3 is 19 amino acids. CDR1 MNHEY and CDR2 SMNVEV come from the germline V gene (reference sequence). V lost 3 bases to trimming and J lost 4 bases; unmatched junction nucleotides: 15. The CDR3, as DNA: TGTGCCAGCAGTTTTTTTCCCCCCCCTACTAGCGGGGGGGCTTACGAGCAGTACTTC. Encoded protein: CASSFFPPPTSGGAYEQYF.

The chain employs TRBV19 and TRBJ2-1; a possible D gene is TRBD2 (5 bases). The V gene's germline CDR1 is LNHDA and CDR2 SQIVND (reference sequence). V was pared by 5 bases and J by 8 bases, with 16 bases between. CDR3 size: 14 residues. The CDR3 spells CASSRDTPRDEQFF. In DNA form, the CDR3 reads TGTGCCAGTAGTCGCGACACACCGAGGGATGAGCAGTTCTTC.

J is TRBJ2-3 and V is TRBV4-1; 8 bases match TRBD2. The CDR3 is 18 amino acids. Per germline, CDR1 MGHRA and CDR2 YSYEKL. V trimming: 0 bases; J trimming: 2 bases; junction bases outside the gene matches: 10. CDR3: CASSQERPSGFLTDTQYF. The CDR3 nucleotides are TGCGCCAGCAGCCAAGAAAGGCCTAGCGGGTTCCTCACAGATACGCAGTATTTT.

The V gene is TRBV11-2, the J gene TRBJ1-4; D perhaps matches TRBD1 (5 bases). The CDR3 runs to 18 residues. Germline V gene data show CDR1 as SGHAT and CDR2 as FQNNGV. Trimming took off 0 bases at V and 0 bases at J, with 14 bases between the two ends. CDR3 nucleotide sequence: TGTGCCAGCAGCTTAGATCCAGGGAATGAAGCAACTAATGAAAAACTGTTTTTT. Translating it yields CASSLDPGNEATNEKLFF.

This chain uses TRBV6-6 with TRBJ1-2; TRBD1 agrees at 7 bases. CDR3 size: 15 residues. Germline lookup yields CDR1 MNHNY and CDR2 SVGAGI (reference sequence). With V trimmed by 6 bases and J by 1 base, 8 bases remained unmatched. CDR3 DNA sequence: TGTGCCAGCAGCCTCGGACAGGACGTTAACTATGGCTACACCTTC. Translation: CASSLGQDVNYGYTF.

This clone was seen a single time. This rearrangement joins TRBV7-2 to TRBJ2-6, with D tentatively TRBD2 (5 bases). This CDR3 contains 16 residues. CDR1 SGHTA and CDR2 FQGNSA come from the germline V gene. V was pared by 1 base and J by 1 base, with 8 bases between. CDR3 coding DNA: TGTGCCAGCAGCTTAGTCTCGGGATCTGGGGCCAACGTCCTGACTTTC. Translated: CASSLVSGSGANVLTF.

This chain uses TRBV19 with TRBJ1-1; D is ambiguous. Germline assignment: CDR1 LNHDA and CDR2 SQIVND (reference sequence). The CDR3 has 13 amino acids. Trimming took 1 base from V and 3 from J, leaving 6 bases between them. CDR3 loop: CASSIVPDTEAFF. CDR3 nucleotides: TGTGCCAGTAGTATAGTACCGGACACTGAAGCTTTCTTT. Together with reference TRBV19 and TRBJ1-1, the CDR3 gives the full variable domain: DGGITQSPKYLFRKEGQNVTLSCEQNLNHDAMYWYRQDPGQGLRLIYYSQIVNDFQKGDIAEGYSVSREKKESFPLTVTSAQKNPTAFYLCASSIVPDTEAFFGQGTRLTVV.

The chain uses TRBV7-6 and TRBJ1-2; 9 nucleotides align to TRBD1. CDR3 length: 17 amino acids. The junction had 10 bases not matched to a gene; V was cut back by 1 base and J by 4 bases. Germline loops: CDR1 SGHVS, CDR2 FNYEAQ. The CDR3: CASSLVAQGQGGYGYTF. The CDR3 DNA reads TGTGCCAGCAGCTTAGTCGCCCAGGGACAGGGCGGCTATGGCTACACCTTC.